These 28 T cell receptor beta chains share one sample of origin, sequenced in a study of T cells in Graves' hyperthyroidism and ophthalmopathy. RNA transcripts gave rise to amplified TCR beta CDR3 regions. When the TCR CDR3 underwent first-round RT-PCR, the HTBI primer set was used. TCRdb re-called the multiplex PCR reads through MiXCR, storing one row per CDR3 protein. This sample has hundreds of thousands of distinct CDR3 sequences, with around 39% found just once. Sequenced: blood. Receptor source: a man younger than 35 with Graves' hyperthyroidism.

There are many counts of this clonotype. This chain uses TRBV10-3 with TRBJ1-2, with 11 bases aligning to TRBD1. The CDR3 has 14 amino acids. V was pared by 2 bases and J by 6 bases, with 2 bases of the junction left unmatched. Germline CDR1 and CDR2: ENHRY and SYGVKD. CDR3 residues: CAISEEDRGHGYTF. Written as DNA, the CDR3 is TGTGCCATCAGTGAGGAGGACAGGGGGCATGGCTACACCTTC.

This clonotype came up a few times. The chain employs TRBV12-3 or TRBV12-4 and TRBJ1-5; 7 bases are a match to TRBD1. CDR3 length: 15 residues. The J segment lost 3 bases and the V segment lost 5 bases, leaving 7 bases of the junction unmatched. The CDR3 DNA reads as TGTGCCAGCAGTGAGGACAGGTGGTACAATCAGCCCCAGCATTTT. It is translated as CASSEDRWYNQPQHF.

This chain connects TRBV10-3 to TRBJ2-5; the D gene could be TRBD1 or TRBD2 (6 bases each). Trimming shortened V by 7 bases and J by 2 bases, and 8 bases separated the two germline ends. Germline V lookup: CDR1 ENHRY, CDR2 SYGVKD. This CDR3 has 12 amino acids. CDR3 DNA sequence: TGTGCCATCAAGGGGGGACAAGAGACCCAGTACTTC. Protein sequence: CAIKGGQETQYF.

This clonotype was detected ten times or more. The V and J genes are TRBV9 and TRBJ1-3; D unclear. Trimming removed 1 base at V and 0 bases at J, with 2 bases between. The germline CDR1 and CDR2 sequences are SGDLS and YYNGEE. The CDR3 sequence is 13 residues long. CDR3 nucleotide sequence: TGTGCCAGCAGCGTACGCTCTGGAAACACCATATATTTT. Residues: CASSVRSGNTIYF. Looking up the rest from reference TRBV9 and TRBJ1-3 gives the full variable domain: DSGVTQTPKHLITATGQRVTLRCSPRSGDLSVYWYQQSLDQGLQFLIQYYNGEERAKGNILERFSAQQFPDLHSELNLSSLELGDSALYFCASSVRSGNTIYFGEGSWLTVV.

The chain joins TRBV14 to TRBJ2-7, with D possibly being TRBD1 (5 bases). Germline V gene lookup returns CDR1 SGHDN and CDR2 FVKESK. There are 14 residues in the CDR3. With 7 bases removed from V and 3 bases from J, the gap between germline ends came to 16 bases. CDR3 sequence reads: CASTPGDSNYEQYF. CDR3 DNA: TGTGCCAGCACCCCCGGAGACAGCAACTACGAGCAGTACTTC.

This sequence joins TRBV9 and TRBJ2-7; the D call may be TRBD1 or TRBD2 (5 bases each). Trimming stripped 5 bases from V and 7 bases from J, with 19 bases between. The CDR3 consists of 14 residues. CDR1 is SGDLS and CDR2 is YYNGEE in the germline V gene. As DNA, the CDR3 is TGTGCCAGCAGACTCGGGACGGATGCTGGGGAGCAGTACTTC. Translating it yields CASRLGTDAGEQYF.

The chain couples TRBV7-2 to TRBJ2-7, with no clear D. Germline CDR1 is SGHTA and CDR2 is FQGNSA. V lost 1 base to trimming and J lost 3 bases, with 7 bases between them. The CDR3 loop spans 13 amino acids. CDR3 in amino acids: CASSLGSIYEQYF. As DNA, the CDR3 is TGTGCCAGCAGCTTAGGGTCTATCTACGAGCAGTACTTC. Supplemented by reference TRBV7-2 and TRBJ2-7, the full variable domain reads GAGVSQSPSNKVTEKGKDVELRCDPISGHTALYWYRQSLGQGLEFLIYFQGNSAPDKSGLPSDRFSAERTGGSVSTLTIQRTQQEDSAVYLCASSLGSIYEQYFGPGTRLTVT.

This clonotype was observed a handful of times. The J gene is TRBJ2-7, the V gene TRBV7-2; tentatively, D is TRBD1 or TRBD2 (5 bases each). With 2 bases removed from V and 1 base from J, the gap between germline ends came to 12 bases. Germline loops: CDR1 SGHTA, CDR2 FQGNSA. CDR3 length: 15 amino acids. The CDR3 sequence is CASSLSGTVSYEQYF. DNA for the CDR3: TGTGCCAGCAGCTTATCCGGGACGGTTTCCTACGAGCAGTACTTC.

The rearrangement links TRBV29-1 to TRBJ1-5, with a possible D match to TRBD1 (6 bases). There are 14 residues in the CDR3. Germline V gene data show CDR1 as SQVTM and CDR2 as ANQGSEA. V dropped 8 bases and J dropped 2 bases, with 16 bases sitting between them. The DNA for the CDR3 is TGCAGCAGCCCCGGGGGCCGAGGCAATCAGCCCCAGCATTTT. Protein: CSSPGGRGNQPQHF. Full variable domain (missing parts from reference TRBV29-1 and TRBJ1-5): SAVISQKPSRDICQRGTSLTIQCQVDSQVTMMFWYRQQPGQSLTLIATANQGSEATYESGFVIDKFPISRPNLTFSTLTVSNMSPEDSSIYLCSSPGGRGNQPQHFGDGTRLSIL.

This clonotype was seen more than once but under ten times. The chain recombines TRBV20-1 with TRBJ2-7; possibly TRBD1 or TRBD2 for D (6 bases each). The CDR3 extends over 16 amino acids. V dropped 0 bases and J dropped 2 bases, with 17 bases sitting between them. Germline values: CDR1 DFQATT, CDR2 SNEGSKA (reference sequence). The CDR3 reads CSAREDRGRIPYEQYF. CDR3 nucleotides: TGCAGTGCTAGAGAAGATCGGGGGCGCATCCCCTACGAGCAGTACTTC.

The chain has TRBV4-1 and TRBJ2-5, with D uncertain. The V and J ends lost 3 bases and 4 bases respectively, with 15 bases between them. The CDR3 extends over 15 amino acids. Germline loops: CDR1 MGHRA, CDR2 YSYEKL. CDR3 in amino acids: CASSQDGVHRETQYF. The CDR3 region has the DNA TGCGCCAGCAGCCAGGACGGAGTCCATCGAGAGACCCAGTACTTC.

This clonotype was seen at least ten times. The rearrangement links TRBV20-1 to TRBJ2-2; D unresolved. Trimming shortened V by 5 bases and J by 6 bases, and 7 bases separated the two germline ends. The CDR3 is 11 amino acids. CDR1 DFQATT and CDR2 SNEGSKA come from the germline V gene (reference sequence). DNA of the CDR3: TGCAGTGCTCGCGAGGCCGGGGAGCTGTTTTTT. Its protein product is CSAREAGELFF.

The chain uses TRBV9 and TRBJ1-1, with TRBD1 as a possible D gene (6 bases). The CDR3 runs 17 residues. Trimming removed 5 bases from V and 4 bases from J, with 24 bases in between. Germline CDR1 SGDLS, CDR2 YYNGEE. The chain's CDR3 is CASSNDRPIGSITEAFF. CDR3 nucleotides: TGTGCCAGCAGTAACGACAGGCCCATAGGGTCTATCACTGAAGCTTTCTTT.

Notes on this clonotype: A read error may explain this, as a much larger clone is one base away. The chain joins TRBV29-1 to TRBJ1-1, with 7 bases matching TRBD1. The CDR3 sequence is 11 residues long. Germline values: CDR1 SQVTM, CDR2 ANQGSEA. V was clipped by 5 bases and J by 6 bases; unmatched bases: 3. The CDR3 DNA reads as TGCAGCGTTATGCAGGGGGCTGAAGCTTTCTTT. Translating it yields CSVMQGAEAFF.

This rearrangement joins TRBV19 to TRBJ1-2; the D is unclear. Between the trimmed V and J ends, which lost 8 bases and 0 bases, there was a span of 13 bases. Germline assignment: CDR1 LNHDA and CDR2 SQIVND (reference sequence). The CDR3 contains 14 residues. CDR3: CASHSGEANYGYTF. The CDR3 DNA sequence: TGTGCCAGTCACTCCGGGGAAGCTAACTATGGCTACACCTTC.

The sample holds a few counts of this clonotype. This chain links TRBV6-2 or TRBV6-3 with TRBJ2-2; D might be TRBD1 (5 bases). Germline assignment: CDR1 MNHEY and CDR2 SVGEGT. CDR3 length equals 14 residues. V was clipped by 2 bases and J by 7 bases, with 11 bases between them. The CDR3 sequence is CASSYARDGGELFF. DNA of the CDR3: TGTGCCAGCAGTTACGCCAGGGATGGCGGGGAGCTGTTTTTT.

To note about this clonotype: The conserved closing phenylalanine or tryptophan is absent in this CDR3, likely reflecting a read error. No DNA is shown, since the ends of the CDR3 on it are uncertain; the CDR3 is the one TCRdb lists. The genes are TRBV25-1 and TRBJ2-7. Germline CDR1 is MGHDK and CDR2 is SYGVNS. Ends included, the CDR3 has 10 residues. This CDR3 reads CASSEYFGDS.

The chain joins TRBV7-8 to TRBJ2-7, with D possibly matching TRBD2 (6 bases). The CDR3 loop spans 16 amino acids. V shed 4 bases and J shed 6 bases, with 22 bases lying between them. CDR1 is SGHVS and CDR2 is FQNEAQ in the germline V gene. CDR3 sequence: CASSSTPSGDQGEQYF. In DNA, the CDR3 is TGTGCCAGCAGCTCTACCCCCTCGGGAGACCAGGGCGAGCAGTACTTC.

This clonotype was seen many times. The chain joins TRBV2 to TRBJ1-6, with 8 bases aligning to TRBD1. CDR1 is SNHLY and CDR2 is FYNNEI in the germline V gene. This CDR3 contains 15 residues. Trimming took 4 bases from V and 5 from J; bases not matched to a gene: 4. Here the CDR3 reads CASSAQGADNSPLHF. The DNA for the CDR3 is TGTGCCAGCAGTGCCCAGGGGGCGGATAATTCACCCCTCCACTTT. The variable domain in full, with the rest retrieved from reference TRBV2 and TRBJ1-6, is EPEVTQTPSHQVTQMGQEVILRCVPISNHLYFYWYRQILGQKVEFLVSFYNNEISEKSEIFDDQFSVERPDGSNFTLKIRSTKLEDSAMYFCASSAQGADNSPLHFGNGTRLTVT.

CDR3 region: CSVDEGQDEQFF. CDR3 nucleotide sequence: TGCAGCGTTGATGAAGGGCAGGATGAGCAGTTCTTC. The chain combines TRBV29-1 with TRBJ2-1; no reliable D call. With 3 bases removed from V and 8 bases from J, the gap between germline ends came to 11 bases. Germline CDR1 reads SQVTM; CDR2 reads ANQGSEA. The CDR3 has 12 residues.

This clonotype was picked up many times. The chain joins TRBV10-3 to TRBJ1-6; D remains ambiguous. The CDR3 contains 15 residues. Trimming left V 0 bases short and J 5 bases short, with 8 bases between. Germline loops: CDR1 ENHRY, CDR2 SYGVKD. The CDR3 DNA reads TGTGCCATCAGTGAGTCGTGGCAGGATAATTCACCCCTCCACTTT. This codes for CAISESWQDNSPLHF.

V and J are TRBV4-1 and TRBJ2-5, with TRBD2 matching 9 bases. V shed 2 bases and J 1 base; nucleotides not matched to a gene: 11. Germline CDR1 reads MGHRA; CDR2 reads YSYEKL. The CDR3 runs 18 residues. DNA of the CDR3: TGCGCCAGCAGCCAAAGAGGGGCAGCGGGAGGTCTCCAAGAGACCCAGTACTTC. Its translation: CASSQRGAAGGLQETQYF.

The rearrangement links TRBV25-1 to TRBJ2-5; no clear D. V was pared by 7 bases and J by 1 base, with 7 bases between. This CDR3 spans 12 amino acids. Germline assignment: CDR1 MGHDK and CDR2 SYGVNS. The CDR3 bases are TGTGCCAGCACGGCCCGCCAAGAGACCCAGTACTTC. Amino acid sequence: CASTARQETQYF.

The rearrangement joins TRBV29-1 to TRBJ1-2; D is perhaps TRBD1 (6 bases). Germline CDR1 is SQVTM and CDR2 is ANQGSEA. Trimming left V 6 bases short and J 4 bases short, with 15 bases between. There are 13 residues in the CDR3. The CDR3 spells CSVGGTDSYGYTF. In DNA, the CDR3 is TGCAGCGTAGGGGGGACGGATTCCTATGGCTACACCTTC.

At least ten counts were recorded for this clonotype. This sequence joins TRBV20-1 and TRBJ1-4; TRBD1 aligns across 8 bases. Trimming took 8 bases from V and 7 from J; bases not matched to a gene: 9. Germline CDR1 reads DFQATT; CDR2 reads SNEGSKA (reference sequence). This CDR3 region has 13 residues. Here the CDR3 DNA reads TGCAGTACGAACAGGGGGTTGGGTGAAAAACTGTTTTTT. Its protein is CSTNRGLGEKLFF.

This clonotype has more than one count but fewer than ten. The CDR3 DNA reads TGCGCCAGCAGTGGACCCGCTGGCAGGGGGTCCACTGAAGCTTTCTTT. Its translation is CASSGPAGRGSTEAFF. The rearrangement uses TRBV10-1 and TRBJ1-1, with TRBD1 matching over 7 bases. V trimming: 4 bases; J trimming: 4 bases; junction bases outside the gene matches: 12. Germline CDR1 is WNHNN and CDR2 is SYGVQD (reference sequence). CDR3 length: 16 amino acids.

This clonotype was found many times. The CDR3 protein is CASSLELGTYEQYF. CDR3 DNA sequence: TGTGCCAGCAGCTTAGAGTTGGGGACCTACGAGCAGTACTTC. The rearrangement joins TRBV7-8 to TRBJ2-7; the D is unclear. The CDR3 runs to 14 residues. Trimming shortened V by 1 base and J by 2 bases, and 9 bases separated the two germline ends. CDR1 is SGHVS and CDR2 is FQNEAQ in the germline V gene.

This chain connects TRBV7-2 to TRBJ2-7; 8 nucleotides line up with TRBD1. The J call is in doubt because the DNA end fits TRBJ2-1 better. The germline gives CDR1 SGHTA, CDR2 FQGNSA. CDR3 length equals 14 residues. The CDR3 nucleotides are TGTGCCAGCAGCTCCCAGGGGGCGCCCAATGAGCAGTTCTTC. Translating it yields CASSSQGAPNEQFF.